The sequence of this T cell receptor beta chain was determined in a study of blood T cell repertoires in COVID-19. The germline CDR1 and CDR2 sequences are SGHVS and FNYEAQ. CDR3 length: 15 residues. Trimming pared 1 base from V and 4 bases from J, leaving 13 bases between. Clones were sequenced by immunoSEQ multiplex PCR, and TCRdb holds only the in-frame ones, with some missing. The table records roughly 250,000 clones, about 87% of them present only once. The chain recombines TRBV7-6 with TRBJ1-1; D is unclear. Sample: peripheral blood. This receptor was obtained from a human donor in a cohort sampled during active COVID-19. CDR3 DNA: TGTGCCAGCAGCTTAGACGTGGGTACGGGCACTGAAGCTTTCTTT. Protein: CASSLDVGTGTEAFF.